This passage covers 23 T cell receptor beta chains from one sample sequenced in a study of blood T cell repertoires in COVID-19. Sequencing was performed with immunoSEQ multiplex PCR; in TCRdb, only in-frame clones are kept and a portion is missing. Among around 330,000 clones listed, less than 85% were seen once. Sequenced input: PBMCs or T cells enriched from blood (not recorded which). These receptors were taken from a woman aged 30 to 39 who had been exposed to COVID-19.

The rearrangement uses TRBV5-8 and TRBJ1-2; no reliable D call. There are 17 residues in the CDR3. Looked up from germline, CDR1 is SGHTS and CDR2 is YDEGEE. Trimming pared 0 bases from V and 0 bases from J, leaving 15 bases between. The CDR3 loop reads CASSLDPAVAANYGYTF. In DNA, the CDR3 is TGTGCCAGCAGCTTGGACCCGGCTGTTGCGGCTAACTATGGCTACACCTTC.

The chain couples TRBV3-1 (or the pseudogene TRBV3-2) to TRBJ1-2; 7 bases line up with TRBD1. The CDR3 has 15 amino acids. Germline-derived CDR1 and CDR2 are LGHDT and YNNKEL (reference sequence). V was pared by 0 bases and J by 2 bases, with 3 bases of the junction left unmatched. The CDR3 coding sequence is TGTGCCAGCAGCCAAGACCCGACAGGGAACTATGGCTACACCTTC. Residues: CASSQDPTGNYGYTF.

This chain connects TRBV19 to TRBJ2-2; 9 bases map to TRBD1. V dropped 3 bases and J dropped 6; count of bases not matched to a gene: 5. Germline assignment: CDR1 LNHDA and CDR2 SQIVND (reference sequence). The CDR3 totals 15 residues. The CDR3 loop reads CASSINRGRPGELFF. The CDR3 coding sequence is TGTGCCAGTAGTATTAACAGGGGGCGCCCCGGGGAGCTGTTTTTT.

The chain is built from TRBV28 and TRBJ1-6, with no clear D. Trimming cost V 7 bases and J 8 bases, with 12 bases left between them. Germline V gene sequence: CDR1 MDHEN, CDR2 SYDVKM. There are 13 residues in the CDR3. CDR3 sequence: CASMLNSDSPLHF. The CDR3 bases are TGTGCCAGCATGTTAAACTCGGATTCACCCCTCCACTTT.

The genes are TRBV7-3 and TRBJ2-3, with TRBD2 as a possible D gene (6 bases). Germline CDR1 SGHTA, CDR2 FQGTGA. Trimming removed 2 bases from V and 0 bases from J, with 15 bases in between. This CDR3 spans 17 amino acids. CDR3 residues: CASSLSVFSGSTDTQYF. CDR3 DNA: TGTGCCAGCAGCTTATCCGTGTTCAGCGGGAGCACAGATACGCAGTATTTT. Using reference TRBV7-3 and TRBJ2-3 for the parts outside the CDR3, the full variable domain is GAGVSQTPSNKVTEKGKYVELRCDPISGHTALYWYRQSLGQGPEFLIYFQGTGAADDSGLPNDRFFAVRPEGSVSTLKIQRTERGDSAVYLCASSLSVFSGSTDTQYFGPGTRLTVL.

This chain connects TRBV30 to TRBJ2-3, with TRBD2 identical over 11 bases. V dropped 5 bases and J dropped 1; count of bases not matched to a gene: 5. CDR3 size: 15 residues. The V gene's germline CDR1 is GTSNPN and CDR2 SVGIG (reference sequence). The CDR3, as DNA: TGTGCCTGGGACTCACTAGCGGGGGGCACAGATACGCAGTATTTT. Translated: CAWDSLAGGTDTQYF.

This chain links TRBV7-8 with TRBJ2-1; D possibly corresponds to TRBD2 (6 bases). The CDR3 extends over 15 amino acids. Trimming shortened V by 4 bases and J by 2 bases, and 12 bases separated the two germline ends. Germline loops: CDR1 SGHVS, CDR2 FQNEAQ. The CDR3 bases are TGTGCCAGCAGCTCACCTGGGGGGACCTACAATGAGCAGTTCTTC. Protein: CASSSPGGTYNEQFF.

The CDR3 DNA follows: TGTGCCAGCAGTTTATCATTGGGACACCGCTATGGCTACACCTTC. Encoded protein: CASSLSLGHRYGYTF. This sequence joins TRBV27 and TRBJ1-2; tentatively, D is TRBD1 (6 bases). Between the trimmed V and J ends, which lost 0 bases and 4 bases, there was a span of 12 bases. Per the germline V gene, CDR1 is MNHEY and CDR2 is SMNVEV (reference sequence). There are 15 residues in the CDR3.

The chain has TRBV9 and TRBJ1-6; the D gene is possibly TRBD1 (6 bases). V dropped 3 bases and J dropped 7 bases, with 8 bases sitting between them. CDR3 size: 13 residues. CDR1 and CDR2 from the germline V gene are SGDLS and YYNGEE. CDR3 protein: CASSGTGNSPLHF. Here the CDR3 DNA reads TGTGCCAGCAGCGGAACAGGGAATTCACCCCTCCACTTT.

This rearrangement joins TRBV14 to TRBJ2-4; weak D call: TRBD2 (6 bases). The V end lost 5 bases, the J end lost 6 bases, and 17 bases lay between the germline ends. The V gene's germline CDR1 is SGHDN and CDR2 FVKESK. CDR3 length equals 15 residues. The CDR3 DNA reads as TGTGCCAGCAGCAGCCAGACTAGGTTCGGAAACATTCAGTACTTC. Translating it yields CASSSQTRFGNIQYF.

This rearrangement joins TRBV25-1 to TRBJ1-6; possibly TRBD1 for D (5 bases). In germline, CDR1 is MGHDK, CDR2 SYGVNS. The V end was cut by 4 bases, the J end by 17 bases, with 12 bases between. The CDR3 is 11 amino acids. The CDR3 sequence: CASSGWGGVHF. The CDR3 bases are TGTGCCAGCAGTGGCTGGGGAGGGGTCCACTTT.

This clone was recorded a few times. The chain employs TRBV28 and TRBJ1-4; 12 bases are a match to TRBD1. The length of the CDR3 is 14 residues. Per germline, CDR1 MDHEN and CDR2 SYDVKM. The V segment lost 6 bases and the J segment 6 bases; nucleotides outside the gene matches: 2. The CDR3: CASRGTGGYEKLFF. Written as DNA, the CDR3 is TGTGCCAGCAGAGGGACAGGGGGCTATGAAAAACTGTTTTTT.

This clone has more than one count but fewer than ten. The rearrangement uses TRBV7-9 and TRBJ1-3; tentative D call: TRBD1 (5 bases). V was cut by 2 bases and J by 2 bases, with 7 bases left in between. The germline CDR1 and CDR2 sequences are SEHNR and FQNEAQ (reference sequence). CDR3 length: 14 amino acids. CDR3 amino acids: CASSLKGPGNTIYF. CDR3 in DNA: TGTGCCAGCAGCTTAAAGGGGCCTGGAAACACCATATATTTT.

As DNA, the CDR3 is TGTGCCAGCAGCTTACTGGCGGGGAGCTCCTACAATGAGCAGTTCTTC. As protein: CASSLLAGSSYNEQFF. The rearrangement uses TRBV7-3 and TRBJ2-1; weak D call: TRBD2 (6 bases). The CDR3 has 16 residues. The V end lost 2 bases, the J end lost 0 bases, and 11 bases lay between the germline ends. The V gene's germline CDR1 is SGHTA and CDR2 FQGTGA.

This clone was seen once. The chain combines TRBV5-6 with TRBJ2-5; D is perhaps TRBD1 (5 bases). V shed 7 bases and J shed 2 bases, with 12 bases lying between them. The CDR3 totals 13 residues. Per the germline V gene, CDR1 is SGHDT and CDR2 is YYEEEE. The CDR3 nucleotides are TGTGCCAGCCAGGCCGCAGGGCAAGAGACCCAGTACTTC. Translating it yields CASQAAGQETQYF.

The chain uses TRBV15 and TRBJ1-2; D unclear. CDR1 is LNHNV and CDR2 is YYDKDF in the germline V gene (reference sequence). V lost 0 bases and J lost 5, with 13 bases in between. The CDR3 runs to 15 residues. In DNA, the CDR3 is TGTGCCACCAGCAGAGATAAGGGAGGAGCATATGGCTACACCTTC. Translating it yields CATSRDKGGAYGYTF.

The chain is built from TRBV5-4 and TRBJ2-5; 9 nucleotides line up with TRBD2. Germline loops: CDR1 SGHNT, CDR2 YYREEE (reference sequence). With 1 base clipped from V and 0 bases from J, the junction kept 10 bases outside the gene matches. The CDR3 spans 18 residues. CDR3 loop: CASSLSSSSGGHQETQYF. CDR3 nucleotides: TGTGCCAGCAGCTTGAGTAGCTCCAGCGGGGGGCACCAAGAGACCCAGTACTTC.

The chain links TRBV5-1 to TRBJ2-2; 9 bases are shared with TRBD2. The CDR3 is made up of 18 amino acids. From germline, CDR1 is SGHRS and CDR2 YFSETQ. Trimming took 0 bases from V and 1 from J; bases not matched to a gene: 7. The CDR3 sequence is CASSLGVAGVENTGELFF. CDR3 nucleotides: TGCGCCAGCAGCTTGGGGGTAGCGGGAGTAGAGAACACCGGGGAGCTGTTTTTT.

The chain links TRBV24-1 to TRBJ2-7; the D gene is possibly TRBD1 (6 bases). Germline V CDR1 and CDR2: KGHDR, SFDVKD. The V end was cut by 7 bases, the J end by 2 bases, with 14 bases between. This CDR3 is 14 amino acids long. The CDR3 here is CATSNNRDPYEQYF. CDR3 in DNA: TGTGCCACCAGCAACAACAGGGACCCCTACGAGCAGTACTTC.

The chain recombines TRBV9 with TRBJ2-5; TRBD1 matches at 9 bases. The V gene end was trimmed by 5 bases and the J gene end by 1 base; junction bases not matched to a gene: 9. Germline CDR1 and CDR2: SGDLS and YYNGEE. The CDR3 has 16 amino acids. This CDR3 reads CASSNTGGAFQETQYF. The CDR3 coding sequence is TGTGCCAGCAGTAATACAGGGGGCGCTTTCCAAGAGACCCAGTACTTC.

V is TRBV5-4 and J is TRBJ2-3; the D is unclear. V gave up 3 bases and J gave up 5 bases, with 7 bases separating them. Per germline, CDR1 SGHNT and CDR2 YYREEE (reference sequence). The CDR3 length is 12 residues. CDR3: CASSSLVDTQYF. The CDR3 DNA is TGTGCCAGCAGCTCCCTAGTAGATACGCAGTATTTT. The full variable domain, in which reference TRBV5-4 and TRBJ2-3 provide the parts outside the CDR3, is ETGVTQSPTHLIKTRGQQVTLRCSSQSGHNTVSWYQQALGQGPQFIFQYYREEENGRGNFPPRFSGLQFPNYSSELNVNALELDDSALYLCASSSLVDTQYFGPGTRLTVL.

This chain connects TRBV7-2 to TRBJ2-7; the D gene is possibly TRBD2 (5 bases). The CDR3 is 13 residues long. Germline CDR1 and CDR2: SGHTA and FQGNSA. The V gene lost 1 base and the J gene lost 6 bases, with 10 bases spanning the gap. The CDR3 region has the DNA TGTGCCAGCAGCTTAGGATGGGCGGGCGAGCAGTACTTC. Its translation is CASSLGWAGEQYF.

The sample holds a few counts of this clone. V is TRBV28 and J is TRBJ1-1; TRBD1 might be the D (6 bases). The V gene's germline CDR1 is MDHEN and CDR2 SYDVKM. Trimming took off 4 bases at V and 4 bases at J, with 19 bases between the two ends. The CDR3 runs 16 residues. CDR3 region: CASSSPSQGLVTEAFF. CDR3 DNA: TGTGCCAGCAGTTCCCCCTCTCAGGGGTTGGTCACTGAAGCTTTCTTT. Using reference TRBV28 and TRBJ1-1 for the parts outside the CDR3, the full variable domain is DVKVTQSSRYLVKRTGEKVFLECVQDMDHENMFWYRQDPGLGLRLIYFSYDVKMKEKGDIPEGYSVSREKKERFSLILESASTNQTSMYLCASSSPSQGLVTEAFFGQGTRLTVV.